Presented here are 13 T cell receptor beta chains from one specimen sequenced in a study of CD8+ T cells in alopecia areata. Documented treatment: oral pan-JAK inhibitor, 5-10 mg twice daily. RNA was isolated and reverse transcribed to cDNA, the sequencing template. Libraries were prepared by immunoSEQ multiplex PCR; TCRdb keeps only in-frame clonotypes and omits some of them. The sample yields roughly 200,000 clones, roughly three fifths seen once. Sample: CD4+ T cells sorted from blood, taken at week 4, from a patient treated with tofacitinib. Every receptor here comes from a human donor with alopecia areata.

CDR3 bases: TGTGCCAGCTCACCACCGAGCGGGGGGAGCTCTGGGGCCAACGTCCTGACTTTC. This gives the protein CASSPPSGGSSGANVLTF. This chain joins TRBV18 and TRBJ2-6; TRBD2 matches 9 bases. The CDR3 is 18 amino acids. V dropped 0 bases and J dropped 0; count of bases not matched to a gene: 3. The germline gives CDR1 KGHSH, CDR2 LQKENI.

The chain has TRBV2 and TRBJ2-5; D not certain. CDR1 and CDR2 (germline): SNHLY, FYNNEI. The CDR3 has 12 amino acids. V dropped 8 bases and J dropped 2 bases, with 9 bases sitting between them. The CDR3 sequence: CASESGQETQYF. As DNA, the CDR3 is TGTGCCAGCGAGTCAGGACAAGAGACCCAGTACTTC.

This clone has just one count. CDR3 sequence: CASSSHRVINVYGYTF. The CDR3 nucleotides are TGTGCCAGCAGTTCGCACAGGGTGATCAACGTCTATGGCTACACCTTC. The chain has TRBV27 and TRBJ1-2; a weak D match, TRBD1 (6 bases). Deletions cut 4 bases from V and 4 bases from J, with 19 bases between. In germline, CDR1 is MNHEY, CDR2 SMNVEV (reference sequence). There are 16 residues in the CDR3.

This rearrangement joins TRBV27 to TRBJ2-1; weak D call: TRBD2 (6 bases). The CDR3 length is 12 residues. Germline CDR1 MNHEY, CDR2 SMNVEV (reference sequence). Trimming stripped 5 bases from V and 8 bases from J, with 10 bases between. The CDR3 protein is CASSGGADEQFF. For the CDR3, the DNA is TGTGCCAGCAGTGGAGGGGCGGATGAGCAGTTCTTC.

This clone was counted a few times. V usage is TRBV25-1 and J usage is TRBJ2-6; 7 nucleotides agree with TRBD1. The germline V gene encodes CDR1 MGHDK and CDR2 SYGVNS. V lost 4 bases and J lost 0; bases outside the gene matches: 3. This CDR3 is built from 16 residues. CDR3 in amino acids: CASSATGVSGANVLTF. DNA for the CDR3: TGTGCCAGCAGTGCAACAGGGGTCTCTGGGGCCAACGTCCTGACTTTC.

The genes are TRBV29-1 and TRBJ1-6; 9 nucleotides align to TRBD1. This CDR3 comprises 15 residues. V trimming: 4 bases; J trimming: 6 bases; junction bases outside the gene matches: 7. Germline V gene data show CDR1 as SQVTM and CDR2 as ANQGSEA. The CDR3 DNA sequence: TGCAGCGTTGGTTTAGAGACAGGGGGTAATTCACCCCTCCACTTT. It encodes CSVGLETGGNSPLHF.

This clone was picked up one time. This sequence joins TRBV29-1 and TRBJ1-1; perhaps TRBD1 as D (5 bases). Germline CDR1 and CDR2: SQVTM and ANQGSEA. The CDR3 runs 12 residues. V lost 8 bases and J lost 1, with 11 bases in between. The CDR3 DNA follows: TGCAGCTACGCTCAGGGGAACACTGAAGCTTTCTTT. Residues: CSYAQGNTEAFF.

This chain links TRBV4-1 with TRBJ2-7; maybe TRBD2 (6 bases). With 0 bases removed from V and 6 bases from J, the gap between germline ends came to 9 bases. From germline, CDR1 is MGHRA and CDR2 YSYEKL. The CDR3 is made up of 13 amino acids. The CDR3 spells CASSQEEGREQYF. CDR3 DNA sequence: TGCGCCAGCAGCCAAGAGGAGGGGCGCGAGCAGTACTTC.

This clone was found a few times. The J gene is TRBJ2-2, the V gene TRBV29-1; D may be TRBD1 or TRBD2 (7 bases each). The CDR3 is 15 residues long. The V and J ends lost 6 bases and 1 base respectively, with 15 bases between them. Germline V gene data show CDR1 as SQVTM and CDR2 as ANQGSEA. CDR3 coding DNA: TGCAGCGTACAACAGGGGAGGGTGAACACCGGGGAGCTGTTTTTT. Amino acids: CSVQQGRVNTGELFF.

This clone was seen only a few times. The V call is TRBV5-1, the J call TRBJ2-2; 10 bases are a match to TRBD2. CDR1 SGHRS and CDR2 YFSETQ come from the germline V gene. The CDR3 covers 17 residues. With V trimmed by 6 bases and J by 4 bases, 12 bases remained unmatched. This CDR3 reads CASTPWGTSDITGELFF. The CDR3 DNA is TGCGCCAGCACCCCCTGGGGGACTAGCGATATCACCGGGGAGCTGTTTTTT.

This clone was detected only a few times. V usage is TRBV27 and J usage is TRBJ1-5; no clear D gene. Germline CDR1 reads MNHEY; CDR2 reads SMNVEV (reference sequence). Trimming stripped 8 bases from V and 1 base from J, with 3 bases between. The CDR3 spans 11 residues. The CDR3: CASGSNQPQHF. Here the CDR3 DNA reads TGTGCCAGCGGAAGCAATCAGCCCCAGCATTTT.

The chain has TRBV23-1 and TRBJ1-3; D is undetermined. TRBV23-1 is annotated as an ORF whose role is uncertain. Trimming took 2 bases from V and 4 from J, leaving 9 bases between them. CDR3 size: 14 residues. The CDR3 DNA reads TGCGCCAGCAGTCAAGACGGGCCGGGAAACACCATATATTTT. This gives the protein CASSQDGPGNTIYF.

The chain has TRBV30 and TRBJ1-1, with 11 bases that match TRBD1. The V gene's germline CDR1 is GTSNPN and CDR2 SVGIG (reference sequence). The CDR3 is 16 residues long. Trimming removed 0 bases from V and 4 bases from J; junction bases left unmatched: 7. The CDR3 protein is CAWSVPGTGGGTEAFF. The DNA of the CDR3 is TGTGCCTGGAGTGTTCCGGGGACAGGGGGAGGCACTGAAGCTTTCTTT.